Following are 23 T cell receptor beta chains from one sample sequenced in a study of cytomegalovirus exposure and HLA in healthy donors. 13 Jbeta primers and 60 Vbeta primers were used for the PCR. TCRdb's copy holds only in-frame clones and misses some; the assay was immunoSEQ multiplex PCR. This table has about 110,000 clones, less than 80% appearing once. What was sequenced was PBMCs. The receptors here all came from a woman aged 40 to 50 in good health and CMV-seronegative.

The chain combines TRBV10-3 with TRBJ1-2; D is undetermined. Trimming took off 1 base at V and 6 bases at J, with 9 bases between the two ends. The CDR3 is made up of 13 amino acids. CDR1 and CDR2 (germline): ENHRY, SYGVKD. The CDR3 loop reads CAISEYGGDGYTF. As DNA, the CDR3 is TGTGCCATCAGTGAGTATGGCGGCGATGGCTACACCTTC.

This clone was seen a few times. This chain uses TRBV7-9 with TRBJ2-5, with TRBD1 identical over 7 bases. Per germline, CDR1 SEHNR and CDR2 FQNEAQ (reference sequence). This CDR3 has 12 amino acids. Trimming cost V 5 bases and J 11 bases; bases outside gene matches: 8. The CDR3, as DNA: TGTGCCAGCAGCCCTATTGACAGGGAGCAGTACTTC. This sequence encodes CASSPIDREQYF.

V gene TRBV15 combines with J gene TRBJ2-5, with 7 nucleotides matching TRBD1. The CDR3 runs 12 residues. Germline lookup yields CDR1 LNHNV and CDR2 YYDKDF (reference sequence). Germline trimming cut 7 bases from V and 9 bases from J; bases unmatched to any gene: 8. The CDR3 region has the DNA TGTGCCACCAAAGACAGGGCCGGGCCCCAGTACTTC. Translation: CATKDRAGPQYF.

The table lists this clone with a few counts. The V and J genes are TRBV10-3 and TRBJ2-7; tentative D call: TRBD2 (5 bases). This CDR3 has 14 residues. V dropped 6 bases and J dropped 3 bases, with 15 bases sitting between them. The V gene's germline CDR1 is ENHRY and CDR2 SYGVKD. CDR3 amino acids: CAIRSGVSSYEQYF. Written as DNA, the CDR3 is TGTGCCATCAGGAGCGGAGTTAGTAGCTACGAGCAGTACTTC.

This clone was recorded only once. The chain uses TRBV7-2 and TRBJ2-7; the D gene is possibly TRBD2 (5 bases). In germline, CDR1 is SGHTA, CDR2 FQGNSA. CDR3 size: 15 residues. The V end lost 5 bases, the J end lost 2 bases, and 16 bases lay between the germline ends. CDR3 DNA sequence: TGTGCCAGCAGCCCACAGTTGATCGGGACCTACGAGCAGTACTTC. Its protein is CASSPQLIGTYEQYF.

This clone has more than one count but fewer than ten. The chain joins TRBV18 to TRBJ1-6; D gene ambiguous. Germline V gene sequence: CDR1 KGHSH, CDR2 LQKENI. The CDR3 contains 12 residues. V was shortened by 0 bases and J by 11 bases, with 5 bases between the two germline ends. The CDR3 sequence: CASSPPSAPLHF. The CDR3 coding sequence is TGTGCCAGCTCACCACCGTCTGCACCCCTCCACTTT.

This chain connects TRBV6-1 to TRBJ1-1; D not resolved. The V and J ends lost 5 bases and 4 bases respectively, with 17 bases between them. This CDR3 is 15 amino acids long. Germline CDR1 is MNHNS and CDR2 is SASEGT. The CDR3 DNA reads as TGTGCCAGCAGTCGCCCCCGCTGGGAGGGCACTGAAGCTTTCTTT. It is translated as CASSRPRWEGTEAFF.

This chain connects TRBV5-6 to TRBJ2-7, with 7 positions matching TRBD1. Trimming at V came to 4 bases and at J to 1 base, leaving 8 bases not matched to a gene. Germline loops: CDR1 SGHDT, CDR2 YYEEEE. The CDR3 covers 15 residues. The CDR3 nucleotides are TGTGCCAGCAGCGGACGTAGGGGGCAGTCCTACGAGCAGTACTTC. Its protein product is CASSGRRGQSYEQYF.

V gene TRBV29-1 combines with J gene TRBJ2-7; TRBD2 matches at 9 bases. The germline CDR1 and CDR2 sequences are SQVTM and ANQGSEA. The CDR3 length is 12 residues. The CDR3 loop is CSGGAGGDEQYF. Written as DNA, the CDR3 is TGCAGTGGTGGGGCGGGGGGGGACGAGCAGTACTTC.

Turning to this clone: The same CDR3 can be traced to other DNA sequences in this sample. This chain uses TRBV10-3 with TRBJ2-7; 8 bases are a match to TRBD2. The germline V gene has CDR1 ENHRY and CDR2 SYGVKD. The CDR3 is 16 residues long. V lost 6 bases, J lost 4 bases, and 14 bases stayed unmatched. The CDR3 nucleotides are TGTGCCATCAGGGACCCCTTCGGACTAGCAGGTTACGAGCAGTACTTC. Residues: CAIRDPFGLAGYEQYF.

This chain uses TRBV28 with TRBJ2-7, with D perhaps matching TRBD2 (6 bases). Trimming left V 6 bases short and J 9 bases short, with 24 bases between. The CDR3 runs 15 residues. The germline CDR1 and CDR2 sequences are MDHEN and SYDVKM. The CDR3, as DNA: TGTGCCAGCAGCCCTGGGGGGACCCCCCCTGACGCGCAGTACTTC. Translation gives CASSPGGTPPDAQYF.

The V call is TRBV6-1, the J call TRBJ1-4, with D tentatively TRBD1 (6 bases). Germline CDR1 is MNHNS and CDR2 is SASEGT. The length of the CDR3 is 14 residues. V was clipped by 5 bases and J by 4 bases, with 11 bases between them. CDR3 nucleotide sequence: TGTGCCAGCAGTTTCGGACAGTTTAATGAAAAACTGTTTTTT. Protein product: CASSFGQFNEKLFF.

This clone was picked up a small number of times. The chain is built from TRBV2 and TRBJ2-3; 10 nucleotides match TRBD2. The V gene's germline CDR1 is SNHLY and CDR2 FYNNEI. The V segment lost 4 bases and the J segment 4 bases; nucleotides outside the gene matches: 11. The CDR3 length is 17 residues. CDR3 residues: CASSGGSSGRASDTQYF. The CDR3 DNA reads as TGTGCCAGCAGTGGGGGGTCAAGCGGGAGGGCTTCAGATACGCAGTATTTT.

The J gene is TRBJ2-1, the V gene TRBV29-1; TRBD2 aligns across 7 bases. CDR1 is SQVTM and CDR2 is ANQGSEA in the germline V gene. The V and J ends lost 4 bases and 5 bases, in that order; junction bases with no gene match: 8. This CDR3 is built from 14 residues. In DNA, the CDR3 is TGCAGCGTTGGGGGACTACTTACAAACAATGAGCAGTTCTTC. It specifies CSVGGLLTNNEQFF.

This chain uses TRBV5-1 with TRBJ1-1, with a weak D call TRBD1 (6 bases). Deletions cut 0 bases from V and 1 base from J, with 13 bases between. This CDR3 region has 16 residues. Germline V gives CDR1 SGHRS, CDR2 YFSETQ. As DNA, the CDR3 is TGCGCCAGCAGCTTGGATCCGATAGGGGGGAACACTGAAGCTTTCTTT. Translating gives CASSLDPIGGNTEAFF.

The V call is TRBV10-3, the J call TRBJ1-2; D is ambiguous. CDR3 length equals 12 residues. Germline CDR1 reads ENHRY; CDR2 reads SYGVKD. V was shortened by 4 bases and J by 4 bases, with 7 bases between the two germline ends. Here the CDR3 reads CAISGETYGYTF. DNA of the CDR3: TGTGCCATCAGTGGCGAAACCTATGGCTACACCTTC.

The chain employs TRBV30 and TRBJ2-3; 9 bases map to TRBD2. V lost 3 bases, J lost 3 bases, and 10 bases stayed unmatched. Looked up from germline, CDR1 is GTSNPN and CDR2 is SVGIG (reference sequence). The CDR3 totals 16 residues. The chain's CDR3 is CAWRRGGRGWTDTQYF. CDR3 coding DNA: TGTGCCTGGAGGCGGGGCGGGAGGGGTTGGACAGATACGCAGTATTTT.

The chain has TRBV15 and TRBJ1-1, with D unresolved. The germline gives CDR1 LNHNV, CDR2 YYDKDF (reference sequence). The CDR3 spans 13 residues. The V gene lost 3 bases and the J gene lost 0 bases, with 5 bases spanning the gap. The CDR3: CATSRNLNTEAFF. The CDR3, as DNA: TGTGCCACCAGCAGGAACTTGAACACTGAAGCTTTCTTT.

This sequence joins TRBV28 and TRBJ2-7; TRBD2 agrees at 7 bases. V lost 1 base to trimming and J lost 4 bases; unmatched junction nucleotides: 4. CDR1 and CDR2 (germline): MDHEN, SYDVKM. There are 14 residues in the CDR3. The CDR3 sequence: CASSLSGLLYEQYF. The CDR3 DNA reads as TGTGCCAGCAGTTTATCGGGACTACTATACGAGCAGTACTTC.

The chain employs TRBV7-9 and TRBJ1-5; D is ambiguous. The germline CDR1 and CDR2 sequences are SEHNR and FQNEAQ (reference sequence). CDR3 size: 13 residues. V dropped 5 bases and J dropped 9 bases, with 14 bases sitting between them. CDR3 bases: TGTGCCAGCAGCGCAGGAGGAGGTGGGCCCCAGCATTTT. Translated, it gives CASSAGGGGPQHF.

V gene TRBV9 combines with J gene TRBJ2-1; TRBD2 agrees at 11 bases. This CDR3 contains 14 residues. V gave up 0 bases and J gave up 10 bases; unmatched junction bases: 3. The V gene's germline CDR1 is SGDLS and CDR2 YYNGEE. The CDR3 protein is CASSVGGTSGEQFF. The CDR3 bases are TGTGCCAGCAGCGTAGGGGGGACTAGCGGCGAGCAGTTCTTC.

V usage is TRBV5-1 and J usage is TRBJ1-1; D gene unclear. CDR3 length: 13 residues. Per germline, CDR1 SGHRS and CDR2 YFSETQ. Trimming stripped 5 bases from V and 1 base from J, with 9 bases between. The CDR3 here is CASSFQANTEAFF. Here the CDR3 DNA reads TGCGCCAGCAGTTTTCAGGCGAACACTGAAGCTTTCTTT.

This sequence joins TRBV10-1 and TRBJ2-7; TRBD2 agrees at 8 bases. The CDR3 has 19 residues. Germline CDR1 reads WNHNN; CDR2 reads SYGVQD (reference sequence). J was trimmed by 4 bases and V by 0 bases; bases with no gene match: 17. The CDR3 DNA is TGCGCCAGCAGTGAGTCAGGTAGCGGGACTCCCTCGGGGAGGTACGAGCAGTACTTC. It codes for CASSESGSGTPSGRYEQYF.